One sample yielded the 26 T cell receptor beta chains listed below, sequenced in a study of a mutant IDH1 vaccine in newly diagnosed glioma. For these receptors, no antigen is known. Generated by immunoSEQ multiplex PCR, the TCRdb table keeps only in-frame clones and is missing some. The sample yields under 35,000 clones, around three quarters seen once. Time point indicated: week 35, safety follow-up. Doses consisted of 300 ug of mutant IDH1 20-mer peptide each, paired with topical imiquimod. Source: PBMCs, taken from a glioma patient whose treatment included an IDH1 peptide vaccine. These receptor sequences come from a man between 50 and 59 years old with glioma.

The CDR3 DNA reads as TGTGCCAGCAGTCGGCACCAGGACGGTCGACGTGAAGCTTTCTTT. This codes for CASSRHQDGRREAFF. The V and J genes are TRBV6-5 and TRBJ1-1, with D uncertain. This CDR3 spans 15 amino acids. The germline gives CDR1 MNHEY, CDR2 SVGAGI. V was clipped by 5 bases and J by 7 bases, with 20 bases between them.

This chain links TRBV7-9 with TRBJ2-2; 14 bases align to TRBD2. The V segment lost 5 bases and the J segment 4 bases; nucleotides outside the gene matches: 12. Germline-derived CDR1 and CDR2 are SEHNR and FQNEAQ (reference sequence). The CDR3 is made up of 19 amino acids. CDR3 sequence: CASSPRLAGGHSVTGELFF. As DNA, the CDR3 is TGTGCCAGCAGCCCAAGACTAGCGGGGGGGCATTCCGTCACCGGGGAGCTGTTTTTT.

About this clone itself: The sample holds other DNA sequences that translate to the same CDR3. The chain carries TRBV6-5 and TRBJ2-5, with 9 bases fitting TRBD2. The germline V gene has CDR1 MNHEY and CDR2 SVGAGI. The CDR3 has 13 amino acids. V lost 5 bases and J lost 4; bases outside the gene matches: 2. As DNA, the CDR3 is TGTGCCAGCAGTCGCGGGGGGGCAGAGACCCAGTACTTC. Protein product: CASSRGGAETQYF.

V usage is TRBV10-3 and J usage is TRBJ2-5, with D possibly TRBD1 on 5 matching bases. V dropped 2 bases and J dropped 3 bases, with 7 bases sitting between them. Germline assignment: CDR1 ENHRY and CDR2 SYGVKD. CDR3 size: 13 residues. The CDR3 DNA reads as TGTGCCATCAGTGAGGACAGTGAAGAGACCCAGTACTTC. The encoded protein is CAISEDSEETQYF.

The sample holds one count of this clone. The V gene is TRBV19, the J gene TRBJ2-1; no clear D. This CDR3 is 13 amino acids long. V gave up 7 bases and J gave up 7 bases, with 14 bases separating them. Germline V gene lookup returns CDR1 LNHDA and CDR2 SQIVND (reference sequence). CDR3 amino acids: CASKKTNGNEQFF. CDR3 DNA sequence: TGTGCCAGTAAAAAGACCAATGGGAATGAGCAGTTCTTC.

The V and J genes are TRBV5-1 and TRBJ1-1, with D tentatively TRBD1 (5 bases). Trimming left V 2 bases short and J 4 bases short, with 12 bases between. This CDR3 has 14 amino acids. Germline-derived CDR1 and CDR2 are SGHRS and YFSETQ. The CDR3 nucleotides read TGCGCCAGCAGCTTTTGGCTCCAGGGCACTGAAGCTTTCTTT. It yields the protein CASSFWLQGTEAFF.

The chain carries TRBV18 and TRBJ2-5; D unclear. With 3 bases removed from V and 4 bases from J, the gap between germline ends came to 9 bases. Germline values: CDR1 KGHSH, CDR2 LQKENI. The CDR3 runs to 13 residues. CDR3 loop: CASSPRQLETQYF. The DNA for the CDR3 is TGTGCCAGCTCACCCAGGCAGCTAGAGACCCAGTACTTC.

This clone has just a few counts. The chain combines TRBV4-1 with TRBJ2-5; D is perhaps TRBD1 or TRBD2 (5 bases each). V lost 4 bases and J 2 bases, leaving 14 bases between the germline ends. Germline loops: CDR1 MGHRA, CDR2 YSYEKL. This CDR3 comprises 15 residues. The CDR3 reads CASSLLGTGQETQYF. The CDR3 DNA reads TGCGCCAGCAGCCTACTTGGGACGGGACAAGAGACCCAGTACTTC.

This chain uses TRBV2 with TRBJ2-5; TRBD1 is a possible D gene (6 bases). The CDR3 totals 13 residues. Germline assignment: CDR1 SNHLY and CDR2 FYNNEI. Trimming pared 8 bases from V and 2 bases from J, leaving 12 bases between. The CDR3 sequence is CASWNGQQETQYF. For the CDR3, the DNA is TGTGCCAGCTGGAACGGACAGCAAGAGACCCAGTACTTC.

A note on this clone: At one of its ends the junction is not consistent with the germline gene, which may arise from a read error. The genes are TRBV15 and TRBJ2-7; D may be TRBD2 (5 bases). This CDR3 is 15 amino acids long. The germline V gene has CDR1 LNHNV and CDR2 YYDKDF (reference sequence). In nucleotides, the CDR3 is TGTGCCACCAGAAGAGACCGGGGATACTCCTACGAGCAGTACTTC. It is translated as CATRRDRGYSYEQYF.

V gene TRBV7-2 combines with J gene TRBJ1-1; 7 bases align to TRBD1. The V and J ends lost 5 bases and 1 base, in that order; junction bases with no gene match: 7. The CDR3 is 15 residues long. Germline CDR1 and CDR2: SGHTA and FQGNSA. CDR3 in amino acids: CASSPQGGTNTEAFF. CDR3 coding DNA: TGTGCCAGCAGCCCCCAGGGGGGTACGAACACTGAAGCTTTCTTT.

The V and J genes are TRBV2 and TRBJ1-1, with a weak D call TRBD1 (6 bases). CDR3 size: 11 residues. V lost 6 bases to trimming and J lost 11 bases, with 13 bases between them. Germline V gives CDR1 SNHLY, CDR2 FYNNEI. CDR3 nucleotide sequence: TGTGCCAGCAGCTCCGGGACAACCGCTTTCTTT. Translating it yields CASSSGTTAFF.

As to this clone: Sequence at one end of the junction differs from germline and may be a read error. The chain has TRBV20-1 and TRBJ1-2; the match to TRBD1 covers 10 bases. The CDR3 spans 11 residues. The germline gives CDR1 DFQATT, CDR2 SNEGSKA (reference sequence). CDR3 in DNA: TGCAGTGTTAAGGACAGGGGGACGAGGGCCTTC. It encodes CSVKDRGTRAF.

The chain is built from TRBV7-2 and TRBJ1-4, with D perhaps TRBD1 (5 bases). This CDR3 spans 13 amino acids. The germline V gene has CDR1 SGHTA and CDR2 FQGNSA. The V end lost 5 bases, the J end lost 8 bases, and 12 bases lay between the germline ends. The CDR3 is CASSPRQREKLFF. The CDR3 DNA reads as TGTGCCAGCAGCCCCCGACAGAGAGAAAAACTGTTTTTT.

The chain couples TRBV7-2 to TRBJ1-4; no definite D call. V was trimmed by 6 bases and J by 5 bases, leaving 10 bases between them. This CDR3 region has 13 residues. Germline values: CDR1 SGHTA, CDR2 FQGNSA. As DNA, the CDR3 is TGTGCCAGCAGAGGTCAGCCCAATGAAAAACTGTTTTTT. As protein: CASRGQPNEKLFF.

J is TRBJ2-3 and V is TRBV6-1; D perhaps matches TRBD1 (6 bases). Germline V gene lookup returns CDR1 MNHNS and CDR2 SASEGT. This CDR3 has 14 amino acids. V was shortened by 5 bases and J by 1 base, with 10 bases between the two germline ends. The CDR3 here is CASSLRGGTDTQYF. The CDR3, as DNA: TGTGCCAGCAGTCTCAGGGGAGGCACAGATACGCAGTATTTT.

V usage is TRBV7-9 and J usage is TRBJ1-1, with TRBD1 matching 7 bases. The CDR3 is made up of 15 amino acids. CDR1 and CDR2 (germline): SEHNR, FQNEAQ (reference sequence). The trim removed 6 bases at V and 2 bases at J, leaving 9 bases unmatched. Here the CDR3 reads CASSRGTEENTEAFF. CDR3 nucleotide sequence: TGTGCCAGCAGTCGGGGGACAGAAGAAAACACTGAAGCTTTCTTT.

This clone is termed medium-sized. V usage is TRBV7-8 and J usage is TRBJ2-7; perhaps TRBD2 as D (7 bases). Germline-derived CDR1 and CDR2 are SGHVS and FQNEAQ. This CDR3 is built from 15 residues. V lost 1 base to trimming and J lost 4 bases, with 14 bases between them. In DNA, the CDR3 is TGTGCCAGCAGCTTAGGTCGGGGGGCGGGTTACGAGCAGTACTTC. Its protein is CASSLGRGAGYEQYF.

CDR3 sequence (DNA): TGTGCCACCAAGGACTCTTCTAGCACAGATACGCAGTATTTT. It codes for CATKDSSSTDTQYF. The chain carries TRBV15 and TRBJ2-3, with D maybe TRBD2 (5 bases). The CDR3 contains 14 residues. V lost 7 bases and J lost 0, with 11 bases in between. Germline V gives CDR1 LNHNV, CDR2 YYDKDF (reference sequence).

V and J are TRBV4-1 and TRBJ2-2, with 7 bases identical to TRBD2. The CDR3 is 15 residues long. Germline V gives CDR1 MGHRA, CDR2 YSYEKL. With 4 bases clipped from V and 6 bases from J, the junction kept 8 bases outside the gene matches. This CDR3 reads CASSPRDSGSGELFF. The CDR3 DNA reads TGCGCCAGCAGCCCGCGGGATAGCGGGTCCGGGGAGCTGTTTTTT.

This clone was found a few times. The chain carries TRBV6-6 and TRBJ1-2; D is unclear. The V gene lost 4 bases and the J gene lost 4 bases, with 10 bases spanning the gap. The CDR3 loop spans 13 amino acids. The germline V gene has CDR1 MNHNY and CDR2 SVGAGI (reference sequence). CDR3 protein: CASSFPESYGYTF. The CDR3 DNA reads as TGTGCCAGCAGTTTCCCTGAGAGCTATGGCTACACCTTC.

The chain is built from TRBV7-6 and TRBJ2-5, with D unresolved. CDR1 SGHVS and CDR2 FNYEAQ come from the germline V gene. The CDR3 length is 13 residues. V was trimmed by 0 bases and J by 3 bases, leaving 5 bases between them. In DNA, the CDR3 is TGTGCCAGCAGCTTAGCCCAGAAAGAGACCCAGTACTTC. Its protein is CASSLAQKETQYF.

This clone was observed a handful of times. The chain combines TRBV6-6 with TRBJ1-1; D remains ambiguous. V was clipped by 1 base and J by 3 bases, with 0 bases between them. This CDR3 contains 11 residues. Germline loops: CDR1 MNHNY, CDR2 SVGAGI (reference sequence). CDR3 region: CASSYYTEAFF. For the CDR3, the DNA is TGTGCCAGCAGTTACTACACTGAAGCTTTCTTT.

V and J are TRBV5-5 and TRBJ2-2; 9 bases map to TRBD1. In germline, CDR1 is SGHKS, CDR2 YYEKEE (reference sequence). J lost 7 bases, V lost 7 bases, and 5 bases had no gene match. This CDR3 contains 13 residues. CDR3 residues: CASRRQGVGELFF. The CDR3 DNA is TGTGCCAGCCGACGACAGGGGGTCGGGGAGCTGTTTTTT.

This clone was seen only a few times. The chain couples TRBV6-1 to TRBJ2-7; TRBD2 aligns across 13 bases. This CDR3 region has 14 residues. Looked up from germline, CDR1 is MNHNS and CDR2 is SASEGT. The ends lost 7 bases at V and 4 bases at J; junction bases unmatched: 4. Here the CDR3 reads CASIPTSGGYEQYF. DNA of the CDR3: TGTGCCAGCATTCCGACTAGCGGGGGGTACGAGCAGTACTTC.

The chain links TRBV5-4 to TRBJ2-7; possibly TRBD1 or TRBD2 for D (6 bases each). Per germline, CDR1 SGHNT and CDR2 YYREEE (reference sequence). The CDR3 contains 14 residues. Trimming removed 1 base from V and 6 bases from J, with 14 bases in between. CDR3 nucleotide sequence: TGTGCCAGCAGCTTGCAGGGGACTTCGGTCGAGCAGTACTTC. Translation gives CASSLQGTSVEQYF.